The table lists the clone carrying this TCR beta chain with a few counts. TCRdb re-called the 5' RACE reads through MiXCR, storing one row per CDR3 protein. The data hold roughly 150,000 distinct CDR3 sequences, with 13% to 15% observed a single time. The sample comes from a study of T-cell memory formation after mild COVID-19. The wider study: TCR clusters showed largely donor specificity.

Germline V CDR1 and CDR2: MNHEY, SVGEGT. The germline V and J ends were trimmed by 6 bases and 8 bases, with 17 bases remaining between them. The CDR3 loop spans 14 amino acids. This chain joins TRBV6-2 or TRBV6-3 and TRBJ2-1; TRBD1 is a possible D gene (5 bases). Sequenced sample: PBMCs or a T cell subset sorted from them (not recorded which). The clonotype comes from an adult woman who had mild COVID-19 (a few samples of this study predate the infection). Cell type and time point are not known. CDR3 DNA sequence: TGTGCCAGCAGCCTAAGGGGTCGCTTGGATGAGCAGTTCTTC. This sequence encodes CASSLRGRLDEQFF.